The 5 T cell receptor beta chains below were found in one sample sequenced in a study of blood T cell repertoires in COVID-19. Libraries were prepared by immunoSEQ multiplex PCR; TCRdb keeps only in-frame clonotypes and omits some of them. This sample has fewer than 200,000 clones, with around 87% found just once. The specimen was peripheral blood. These TCRs come from a man aged 40-49 years with active or convalescent COVID-19.

V and J are TRBV3-1 (or the pseudogene TRBV3-2) and TRBJ2-7; TRBD2 might be the D (6 bases). Trimming stripped 3 bases from V and 3 bases from J, with 12 bases between. CDR3 length: 14 residues. CDR1 is LGHDT and CDR2 is YNNKEL in the germline V gene (reference sequence). For the CDR3, the DNA is TGTGCCAGCAGCCAGTGGCAGGGAGGCTACGAGCAGTACTTC. Translating it yields CASSQWQGGYEQYF.

The V call is TRBV6-5, the J call TRBJ1-6, with D possibly TRBD1 on 5 matching bases. With 6 bases removed from V and 2 bases from J, the gap between germline ends came to 8 bases. Germline V gene lookup returns CDR1 MNHEY and CDR2 SVGAGI. The CDR3 is 14 amino acids. The CDR3 is CASRRGAYNSPLHF. The CDR3 DNA reads TGTGCCAGCAGACGGGGGGCCTATAATTCACCCCTCCACTTT.

The rearrangement uses TRBV19 and TRBJ1-1; 9 positions match TRBD1. The CDR3 covers 15 residues. V lost 3 bases and J lost 6; bases outside the gene matches: 8. Germline CDR1 reads LNHDA; CDR2 reads SQIVND (reference sequence). The CDR3 spells CASSMILQGAAEAFF. For the CDR3, the DNA is TGTGCCAGTAGTATGATATTACAGGGGGCGGCTGAAGCTTTCTTT. The full variable domain, rest sourced from reference TRBV19 and TRBJ1-1, is DGGITQSPKYLFRKEGQNVTLSCEQNLNHDAMYWYRQDPGQGLRLIYYSQIVNDFQKGDIAEGYSVSREKKESFPLTVTSAQKNPTAFYLCASSMILQGAAEAFFGQGTRLTVV.

The chain couples TRBV29-1 to TRBJ2-7; D remains unclear. This CDR3 spans 13 amino acids. CDR1 and CDR2 from the germline V gene are SQVTM and ANQGSEA. Trimming left V 6 bases short and J 6 bases short, with 18 bases between. The CDR3 region has the DNA TGCAGCGTCACAGAACAGATACTGGGCGAGCAGTACTTC. Translated, it gives CSVTEQILGEQYF.

J is TRBJ1-1 and V is TRBV5-1; weak D call: TRBD1 (5 bases). V was pared by 4 bases and J by 4 bases, with 11 bases between. This CDR3 spans 13 amino acids. CDR1 SGHRS and CDR2 YFSETQ come from the germline V gene. The CDR3 protein is CASSPQGGTEAFF. The CDR3 nucleotides are TGCGCCAGCAGCCCCCAGGGAGGCACTGAAGCTTTCTTT.